This T cell receptor (beta chain) was obtained from a study of blood T cell repertoires in COVID-19. Study-wide context: COVID-19 samples collected from the United States, Italy and Spain covered acute and convalescent phases.

Germline V lookup: CDR1 MNHEY, CDR2 SVGEGT. The trim removed 6 bases at V and 3 bases at J, leaving 15 bases unmatched. This CDR3 comprises 17 residues. Study processing details: Amplification of reference gene primers was used by the study to estimate nucleated cell counts. The repertoire was sequenced with immunoSEQ multiplex PCR; TCRdb's copy has only in-frame clones and lacks some. That table supplies the V and J calls and clone size; D and trimming were determined from the DNA. The sample records about 170,000 clones, approximately 90% being singletons. This clonotype originated in a man aged 18 to 29 with active or convalescent COVID-19. The chain carries TRBV6-2 or TRBV6-3 and TRBJ2-7; 9 bases are a match to TRBD2. The sample comprised peripheral blood. CDR3 sequence: CASSPIRVVAGVYEQYF. CDR3 sequence (DNA): TGTGCCAGCAGCCCTATTCGGGTTGTAGCGGGAGTCTACGAGCAGTACTTC.